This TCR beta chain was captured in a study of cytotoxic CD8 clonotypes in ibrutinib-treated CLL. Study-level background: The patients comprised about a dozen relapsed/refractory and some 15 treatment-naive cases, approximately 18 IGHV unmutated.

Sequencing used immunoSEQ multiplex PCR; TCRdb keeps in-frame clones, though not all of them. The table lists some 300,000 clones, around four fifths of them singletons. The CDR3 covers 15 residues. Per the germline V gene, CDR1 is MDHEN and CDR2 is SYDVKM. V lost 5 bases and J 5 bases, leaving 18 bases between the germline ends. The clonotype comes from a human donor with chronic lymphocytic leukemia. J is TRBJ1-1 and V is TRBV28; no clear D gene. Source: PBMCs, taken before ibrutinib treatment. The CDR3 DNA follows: TGTGCCAGCAGTAGAATAGGCCAAGTGGGGACTGAAGCTTTCTTT. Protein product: CASSRIGQVGTEAFF. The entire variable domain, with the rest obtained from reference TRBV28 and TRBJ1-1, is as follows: DVKVTQSSRYLVKRTGEKVFLECVQDMDHENMFWYRQDPGLGLRLIYFSYDVKMKEKGDIPEGYSVSREKKERFSLILESASTNQTSMYLCASSRIGQVGTEAFFGQGTRLTVV.